This T cell receptor (beta chain) was recorded in a study of T cells in Graves' hyperthyroidism and ophthalmopathy. Turning to the study itself: Initial diagnosis, before any treatment, was when peripheral blood was collected.

The CDR3 is 16 amino acids. The germline V and J ends were trimmed by 4 bases and 2 bases, with 17 bases remaining between them. CDR1 SGHRS and CDR2 YFSETQ come from the germline V gene. Study conclusions and caveats: Ophthalmopathy was predicted by the model a median of roughly 6.6 months ahead of onset. A model built on 13 V-J features separated ophthalmopathy from stable hyperthyroidism.

This clonotype came up many times. Its antigen is not known. It was RNA transcripts that yielded the amplified TCR beta CDR3 regions. The TCR CDR3 first-round RT-PCR relied on the HTBI primer set. TCRdb re-called the multiplex PCR reads through MiXCR, storing one row per CDR3 protein. The sample lists around 500,000 distinct CDR3 sequences, 14% occurring once. The sequence came from a woman in her thirties or forties with Graves' hyperthyroidism. J is TRBJ2-3 and V is TRBV5-1; either TRBD1 or TRBD2 may supply D (6 bases each). Sequencing was done on a sample of blood. This CDR3 reads CASSPREGGLTDTQYF. CDR3 nucleotide sequence: TGCGCCAGCAGCCCCCGAGAAGGGGGACTCACAGATACGCAGTATTTT.